The rows below give T cell receptor beta chains drawn from one sample of a study of cytomegalovirus exposure and HLA in healthy donors. Assay: immunoSEQ multiplex PCR; the TCRdb copy retains only in-frame clones and omits some. The sample carries roughly 200,000 clones, around 75% recorded once. The specimen sequenced was PBMCs. The receptors shown here come from a male donor in good health and CMV-seronegative. The CDR3 runs from the conserved cysteine through the conserved F or W. A D gene is named only where the DNA matches it firmly. Clone size is shown for a subset of rows, as once, few, many or a class of expanded clone.

J: TRBJ1-1; size: -; D: -; V: TRBV5-1; CDR3: CASSLDSYTEAFF; DNA: TGCGCCAGCAGCTTGGACAGCTACACTGAAGCTTTCTTT
J: TRBJ2-1; size: -; D: -; V: TRBV15; CDR3: CATSGPPGGYNEQFF; DNA: TGTGCCACCAGCGGACCTCCCGGGGGCTACAATGAGCAGTTCTTC
J: TRBJ1-1; size: -; D: TRBD1; V: TRBV4-1; CDR3: CASSQGTGDLTEAFF; DNA: TGCGCCAGCAGCCAGGGGACAGGGGATTTGACTGAAGCTTTCTTT
J: TRBJ1-4; size: -; D: TRBD1; V: TRBV15; CDR3: CATSRRTGVNEKLFF; DNA: TGTGCCACCAGCAGAAGGACAGGTGTTAATGAAAAACTGTTTTTT
J: TRBJ2-1; size: -; D: TRBD2; V: TRBV5-1; CDR3: CASSWKGLAGENEQFF; DNA: TGCGCCAGCAGCTGGAAGGGACTAGCGGGAGAAAATGAGCAGTTCTTC
J: TRBJ2-6; size: -; D: TRBD1; V: TRBV5-1; CDR3: CASSLPSTGAGANVLTF; DNA: TGCGCCAGCAGCTTGCCATCGACAGGGGCCGGGGCCAACGTCCTGACTTTC
J: TRBJ2-1; size: -; D: TRBD2; V: TRBV27; CDR3: CASSFGLAGDGNEQFF; DNA: TGTGCCAGCAGTTTCGGACTAGCGGGAGACGGTAATGAGCAGTTCTTC
J: TRBJ2-7; size: -; D: TRBD1; V: TRBV19; CDR3: CASSLAGTGFSEQYF; DNA: TGTGCCAGTAGTCTCGCCGGGACAGGGTTTAGTGAGCAGTACTTC
J: TRBJ1-4; size: few; D: -; V: TRBV2; CDR3: CASSPRAPTNEKLFF; DNA: TGTGCCAGCAGCCCGCGGGCCCCAACTAATGAAAAACTGTTTTTT
J: TRBJ1-5; size: -; D: -; V: TRBV27; CDR3: CASSPWTGNQPQHF; DNA: TGTGCCAGCAGTCCGTGGACAGGCAATCAGCCCCAGCATTTT
J: TRBJ2-3; size: -; D: TRBD2; V: TRBV7-9; CDR3: CASSPGLAGGRDTQYF; DNA: TGTGCCAGCAGCCCCGGACTAGCGGGGGGGAGAGATACGCAGTATTTT
J: TRBJ2-6; size: once; D: -; V: TRBV27; CDR3: CASFSSGANVLTF; DNA: TGTGCCAGCTTCAGCTCTGGGGCCAACGTCCTGACTTTC
J: TRBJ2-2; size: -; D: -; V: TRBV28; CDR3: CASSSLGGHTGELFF; DNA: TGTGCCAGCAGTTCGCTCGGAGGGCACACCGGGGAGCTGTTTTTT
J: TRBJ1-2; size: -; D: TRBD1; V: TRBV19; CDR3: CASSDRAYTF; DNA: TGTGCCAGTTCGGACAGGGCCTACACCTTC
J: TRBJ1-1; size: -; D: TRBD1; V: TRBV6-5; CDR3: CASSYSQGMGGTEAFF; DNA: TGTGCCAGCAGTTACTCACAGGGGATGGGGGGCACTGAAGCTTTCTTT
J: TRBJ1-5; size: -; D: -; V: TRBV7-6; CDR3: CASSLDRGNQPQHF; DNA: TGTGCCAGCAGCTTAGACAGAGGCAATCAGCCCCAGCATTTT
J: TRBJ2-1; size: once; D: TRBD2; V: TRBV19; CDR3: CASSIDLRGGPGRAEQFF; DNA: TGTGCCAGTAGTATAGATCTTCGGGGGGGCCCCGGGAGAGCTGAGCAGTTCTTC
J: TRBJ1-5; size: -; D: -; V: TRBV15; CDR3: CATSITDSQPQHF; DNA: TGTGCCACCAGCATAACGGACAGCCAGCCCCAGCATTTT
J: TRBJ2-1; size: -; D: TRBD2; V: TRBV10-3; CDR3: CAISDEGLAVYNEQFF; DNA: TGTGCCATCAGTGATGAGGGACTAGCGGTCTACAATGAGCAGTTCTTC
J: TRBJ1-4; size: -; D: -; V: TRBV4-1; CDR3: CASSYPSGTTNEKLFF; DNA: TGCGCCAGCAGCTACCCTTCCGGGACAACTAATGAAAAACTGTTTTTT
J: TRBJ1-5; size: -; D: -; V: TRBV28; CDR3: CASSPLVDQPQHF; DNA: TGTGCCAGCAGTCCCCTGGTAGATCAGCCCCAGCATTTT
J: TRBJ2-7; size: -; D: TRBD2; V: TRBV7-3; CDR3: CASSRRLADYEQYF; DNA: TGTGCCAGCAGCCGCAGACTAGCGGATTACGAGCAGTACTTC
J: TRBJ2-1; size: -; D: TRBD1; V: TRBV6-1; CDR3: CASRGQGRYNEQFF; DNA: TGTGCCAGCAGAGGACAGGGAAGATACAATGAGCAGTTCTTC
J: TRBJ1-3; size: -; D: -; V: TRBV30; CDR3: CAWRRQTSGNTIYF; DNA: TGTGCCTGGAGAAGACAAACCTCTGGAAACACCATATATTTT
J: TRBJ2-3; size: -; D: TRBD2; V: TRBV28; CDR3: CASSLSGRGKTDTQYF; DNA: TGTGCCAGCAGTCTAAGCGGGAGGGGGAAAACAGATACGCAGTATTTT
J: TRBJ2-6; size: once; D: -; V: TRBV6-4; CDR3: CASSDSDPWKGGSGANVLTF; DNA: TGTGCCAGCAGTGACTCGGACCCGTGGAAGGGGGGGTCCGGGGCCAACGTCCTGACTTTC